This T cell receptor (beta chain) was found in a study of identical twins (dated by TCRdb to the mid-2010s). At the level of the whole study: The study deep-sequenced TCR alpha and beta repertoires from monozygotic twins, unrelated adults of various ages and cord blood to test whether fetal clonotypes persist. To rule out contamination, the twin experiments were replicated at different times with different library preparation protocols. Beyond this particular receptor, the publication reports: Compared with coincidental sharing between unrelated individuals, an excess of low generation-probability sequences was observed among out-of-frame TCR alpha sequences shared between twins. Invariant T cells such as MAIT and iNKT could partly confound zero-insertion analyses, though diverse VJ usage argued against this for most clonotypes. Abundant cord blood beta clonotypes carried fewer insertions; young adult naive repertoires showed a weaker similar trend, while memory repertoires showed none. Recombination models systematically underestimated out-of-frame TCR alpha sharing in monozygotic twins but agreed with sharing between unrelated individuals. In beta out-of-frame sequences, excess twin sharing was weaker, because having fewer shared sequences lowered the signal-to-noise ratio. Because the same donors could not be followed over many years, conclusions were based on cross-sectional statistical analysis.

The germline V gene (reference sequence) provides CDR1 LGHDT and CDR2 YNNKEL. V has 0 bases trimmed and J has 5 bases trimmed; junction bases matching no gene number 6. The CDR3, from cysteine to phenylalanine, totals 15 residues. Solely the CDR3 DNA is kept, with 45 bases framed from the first base. All donors were healthy Caucasians. Miltenyi CD45RO+ enrichment and human naive T-cell isolation kits were used to isolate memory (CD45RO+) and naive T cells from PBMC. The method behind the library was 5' RACE. The instrument given in TCRdb is Illumina HiSeq 2000. A universal primer binding site was introduced by template switching, and a unique molecular identifier was present in the final cDNA, enabling accurate counting of TCR cDNA molecules. Specific primers in the conserved constant-segment region were used to synthesize first-strand cDNA for the TCR alpha and beta chains. To control for contamination, every cDNA library carried two barcodes: a SMART-Mk sample barcode plus Illumina barcodes. TruSeq adapter sequences and Illumina sample barcodes were added in two successive PCR steps. TCR alpha and beta cDNA libraries were sequenced on the Illumina HiSeq platform with custom primers. As for how the authors treated the data: Raw reads were processed with MiGEC to extract unique molecular identifiers, and MiXCR was used to determine CDR3 positions. For each individual, recombination models were inferred using an EM algorithm with the repgenHMM and IGoR tools. The tcR package in R was used for shared clonotype analysis, with sharing normalized by the product of cloneset sizes. To study raw recombination free of thymic and clonal selection effects, out-of-frame nonproductive sequences were analyzed. TCRdb reran the public reads through fastp at Q25 and MiXCR, keeping productive beta chains. One record per CDR3 amino acid sequence lists the most common genes and DNA. None of the V and J calls come from the authors' own analysis; TCRdb made them. For this sample the table gives about 200,000 distinct CDR3 sequences, of which about 10% were detected only once. The top ten constitute 9% to 10% of the sample.

A word on this clonotype: Its antigen specificity is not known. It has no much larger one-base neighbor in the sample; base qualities were not kept.

The sequence came from a man over 45 in good health. The chain links TRBV3-1 with TRBJ1-1; TRBD1 agrees with 7 junctional bases. The sequenced material came from memory T cells sorted from blood. The cell subset or site label on this specimen signifies: CD45RO+ enriched T cells. For the CDR3, the sequence is CASSQDQTGRTEAFF. The DNA reads as follows: TGTGCCAGCAGCCAAGATCAGACAGGGCGGACTGAAGCTTTCTTT.